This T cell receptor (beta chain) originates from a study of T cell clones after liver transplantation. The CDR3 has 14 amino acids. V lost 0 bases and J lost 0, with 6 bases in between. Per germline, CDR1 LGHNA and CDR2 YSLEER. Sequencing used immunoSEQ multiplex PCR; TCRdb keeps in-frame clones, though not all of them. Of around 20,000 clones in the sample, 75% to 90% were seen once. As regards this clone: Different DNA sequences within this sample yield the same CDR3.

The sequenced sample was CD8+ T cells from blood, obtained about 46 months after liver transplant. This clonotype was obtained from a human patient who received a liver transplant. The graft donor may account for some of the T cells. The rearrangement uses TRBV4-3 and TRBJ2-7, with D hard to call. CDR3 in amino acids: CASSQDLGSYEQYF. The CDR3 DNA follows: TGCGCCAGCAGCCAAGATTTGGGCTCCTACGAGCAGTACTTC.